These 14 T cell receptor beta chains share one sample of origin, sequenced in a study of T cell responses to AZD1222 COVID-19 vaccine. Produced via immunoSEQ multiplex PCR; TCRdb's table is partial and in-frame only. The sample carries under 200,000 clones, roughly nine tenths recorded once. Material: peripheral blood, obtained on day 0 of AZD1222 vaccination. These receptor sequences come from an adult in good health.

In regard to this clone: The sample carries other DNA sequences with the same CDR3. The chain joins TRBV11-2 to TRBJ2-3; 9 positions agree with TRBD2. The junction had 3 bases not matched to a gene; V was cut back by 3 bases and J by 2 bases. Germline CDR1 SGHAT, CDR2 FQNNGV. CDR3 length: 15 amino acids. The CDR3 DNA reads TGTGCCAGCAGCTTGGGCGGGGGGGACACAGATACGCAGTATTTT. Protein product: CASSLGGGDTDTQYF.

J is TRBJ1-6 and V is TRBV5-6; D is possibly TRBD1 (5 bases). V was pared by 0 bases and J by 1 base, with 11 bases between. The length of the CDR3 is 17 residues. Germline assignment: CDR1 SGHDT and CDR2 YYEEEE. The CDR3 sequence: CASSLGGYWSYNSPLHF. CDR3 bases: TGTGCCAGCAGCTTGGGGGGGTATTGGTCCTATAATTCACCCCTCCACTTT.

CDR3 nucleotide sequence: TGTGCCAGCAGCTTGTTGCCGAACACTGAAGCTTTCTTT. Protein sequence: CASSLLPNTEAFF. The gene calls are TRBV7-9 and TRBJ1-1; D is unresolved. CDR3 length equals 13 residues. The germline V gene has CDR1 SEHNR and CDR2 FQNEAQ (reference sequence). The ends were cut back, 3 bases at V and 1 base at J, with 6 bases in the middle. Based on the CDR3 plus reference TRBV7-9 and TRBJ1-1, the full variable domain is DTGVSQNPRHKITKRGQNVTFRCDPISEHNRLYWYRQTLGQGPEFLTYFQNEAQLEKSRLLSDRFSAERPKGSFSTLEIQRTEQGDSAMYLCASSLLPNTEAFFGQGTRLTVV.

For the CDR3, the DNA is TGTGCCAGCAGCTATCACAGGGACCCTAATGAAAAACTGTTTTTT. Its protein product is CASSYHRDPNEKLFF. The rearrangement joins TRBV6-7 to TRBJ1-4, with D perhaps matching TRBD1 (6 bases). TRBV6-7 is flagged as an ORF with uncertain function. The CDR3 length is 15 residues. V lost 6 bases to trimming and J lost 3 bases, with 14 bases between them.

The V gene is TRBV5-1, the J gene TRBJ2-7, with D possibly being TRBD2 (6 bases). The CDR3 is made up of 14 amino acids. V lost 1 base and J 6 bases, leaving 14 bases between the germline ends. CDR1 SGHRS and CDR2 YFSETQ come from the germline V gene. In DNA form, the CDR3 reads TGCGCCAGCAGCTTGACTCGGCAGGGAGGCGAGCAGTACTTC. Protein: CASSLTRQGGEQYF.

In regard to this clone: Other DNA sequences of this sample code for an identical CDR3. The V gene is TRBV18, the J gene TRBJ2-7; D ambiguous. The CDR3 has 12 residues. The germline V and J ends were trimmed by 2 bases and 1 base, with 3 bases remaining between them. Germline CDR1 reads KGHSH; CDR2 reads LQKENI. CDR3 amino acids: CASSPESYEQYF. CDR3 nucleotides: TGTGCCAGCTCACCAGAATCCTACGAGCAGTACTTC. The whole variable domain, remainder taken from reference TRBV18 and TRBJ2-7, is NAGVMQNPRHLVRRRGQEARLRCSPMKGHSHVYWYRQLPEEGLKFMVYLQKENIIDESGMPKERFSAEFPKEGPSILRIQQVVRGDSAAYFCASSPESYEQYFGPGTRLTVT.

This chain connects TRBV13 to TRBJ2-7, with 8 bases aligning to TRBD1. Germline CDR1 and CDR2: PRHDT and FYEKMQ (reference sequence). This CDR3 comprises 18 residues. Trimming removed 5 bases from V and 0 bases from J; junction bases left unmatched: 15. The CDR3 coding sequence is TGTGCCAGCAGCCGCCCCGATGTCCGGGACAGGAGCTCCTACGAGCAGTACTTC. Translation gives CASSRPDVRDRSSYEQYF.

The chain links TRBV28 to TRBJ2-1; 14 positions match TRBD2. Losses at the gene ends were 3 bases for V and 12 bases for J; bases not matched to a gene: 1. Germline V gene lookup returns CDR1 MDHEN and CDR2 SYDVKM. The CDR3 totals 13 residues. CDR3 sequence (DNA): TGTGCCAGCAGTTTCGGACTAGCGGGGGGGCAGTTCTTC. Protein: CASSFGLAGGQFF.

The chain links TRBV5-5 to TRBJ1-1; the D is unclear. Germline lookup yields CDR1 SGHKS and CDR2 YYEKEE (reference sequence). The V end lost 4 bases, the J end lost 2 bases, and 15 bases lay between the germline ends. The CDR3 sequence is 15 residues long. CDR3 nucleotides: TGTGCCAGCAGCCCCTTGCGGGGATCAAACACTGAAGCTTTCTTT. It encodes CASSPLRGSNTEAFF.

The chain is built from TRBV28 and TRBJ2-1, with 14 bases lining up with TRBD2. From germline, CDR1 is MDHEN and CDR2 SYDVKM. This CDR3 is built from 20 residues. Trimming took 6 bases from V and 3 from J; bases not matched to a gene: 16. The CDR3 is CASSHRTGLAGAENYNEQFF. The DNA for the CDR3 is TGTGCCAGCAGCCATCGCACGGGACTAGCGGGAGCAGAGAACTACAATGAGCAGTTCTTC.

The chain combines TRBV10-1 with TRBJ2-7, with D possibly called TRBD1 or TRBD2 (5 bases each). The V end was cut by 4 bases, the J end by 2 bases, with 18 bases between. CDR3 length equals 16 residues. Per germline, CDR1 WNHNN and CDR2 SYGVQD (reference sequence). This CDR3 is CASSGSRDLRTYEQYF. The CDR3 DNA sequence: TGCGCCAGCAGTGGGTCCCGGGACCTTCGGACCTACGAGCAGTACTTC.

The chain joins TRBV5-1 to TRBJ2-7; 7 bases fit TRBD2. Per the germline V gene, CDR1 is SGHRS and CDR2 is YFSETQ. This CDR3 comprises 15 residues. Trimming took 1 base from V and 3 from J; bases not matched to a gene: 7. CDR3 loop: CASSLTGGLVYEQYF. The CDR3 DNA sequence: TGCGCCAGCAGCTTGACCGGTGGACTAGTCTACGAGCAGTACTTC.

The chain couples TRBV14 to TRBJ1-1; D possibly corresponds to TRBD1 (5 bases). The germline V gene encodes CDR1 SGHDN and CDR2 FVKESK. This CDR3 spans 13 amino acids. V was trimmed by 0 bases and J by 5 bases, leaving 7 bases between them. The CDR3 DNA sequence: TGTGCCAGCAGCCAAGACCCAGGGACTGAAGCTTTCTTT. Protein product: CASSQDPGTEAFF.

V and J are TRBV5-1 and TRBJ1-1; D remains ambiguous. The CDR3 loop spans 18 amino acids. V lost 1 base and J 1 base, leaving 20 bases between the germline ends. Germline V gives CDR1 SGHRS, CDR2 YFSETQ. The CDR3: CASSLNAMTARTNTEAFF. The DNA of the CDR3 is TGCGCCAGCAGCTTGAACGCAATGACCGCTCGTACGAACACTGAAGCTTTCTTT.